One sample yielded the 9 T cell receptor beta chains listed below, sequenced in a study of cytomegalovirus exposure and HLA in healthy donors. Amplification used 60 Vbeta primers and 13 Jbeta primers. Data came from immunoSEQ multiplex PCR; TCRdb stores just in-frame clones and leaves some out. The sample gives 65,000 to 90,000 clones, about 78% of which show up once; 7.5% to 10% is in the top ten. Sequences were obtained from PBMCs. Receptors originate from a woman in her thirties or forties in good health and CMV-seropositive.

The chain couples TRBV5-6 to TRBJ1-1; no clear D gene. CDR3 size: 16 residues. The V gene's germline CDR1 is SGHDT and CDR2 YYEEEE. The V end lost 4 bases, the J end lost 1 base, and 17 bases lay between the germline ends. This CDR3 reads CASSLPGIEGNTEAFF. Here the CDR3 DNA reads TGTGCCAGCAGCCTCCCAGGAATAGAGGGGAACACTGAAGCTTTCTTT. The full variable domain, its missing parts supplied by reference TRBV5-6 and TRBJ1-1, is DAGVTQSPTHLIKTRGQQVTLRCSPKSGHDTVSWYQQALGQGPQFIFQYYEEEERQRGNFPDRFSGHQFPNYSSELNVNALLLGDSALYLCASSLPGIEGNTEAFFGQGTRLTVV.

The genes are TRBV6-6 and TRBJ2-2; D might be TRBD1 (5 bases). Trimming took off 6 bases at V and 1 base at J, with 9 bases between the two ends. Germline V gives CDR1 MNHNY, CDR2 SVGAGI (reference sequence). CDR3 length: 14 residues. CDR3: CASSATENTGELFF. The CDR3, as DNA: TGTGCCAGCAGCGCGACAGAGAACACCGGGGAGCTGTTTTTT.

This chain links TRBV7-2 with TRBJ2-1; 10 bases align to TRBD2. The CDR3 is made up of 14 amino acids. The junction had 0 bases not matched to a gene; V was cut back by 2 bases and J by 5 bases. CDR1 is SGHTA, CDR2 FQGNSA, per germline. In DNA, the CDR3 is TGTGCCAGCAGCTTACTAGCGGGGGACAATGAGCAGTTCTTC. Its translation: CASSLLAGDNEQFF.

This rearrangement joins TRBV5-1 to TRBJ2-7; tentatively, D is TRBD2 (5 bases). The CDR3 covers 14 residues. Trimming left V 2 bases short and J 3 bases short, with 12 bases between. Germline V CDR1 and CDR2: SGHRS, YFSETQ. The CDR3 is CASSFLTGIYEQYF. The CDR3 coding sequence is TGCGCCAGCAGCTTTCTGACCGGGATCTACGAGCAGTACTTC.

The genes are TRBV5-1 and TRBJ1-2, with D perhaps TRBD1 (5 bases). Germline V lookup: CDR1 SGHRS, CDR2 YFSETQ. This CDR3 is built from 15 residues. Trimming took off 0 bases at V and 0 bases at J, with 9 bases between the two ends. DNA for the CDR3: TGCGCCAGCAGCTTGGGACAGACAGCTAACTATGGCTACACCTTC. This codes for CASSLGQTANYGYTF.

The chain employs TRBV5-5 and TRBJ1-1, with TRBD1 identical over 7 bases. Germline CDR1 SGHKS, CDR2 YYEKEE (reference sequence). The CDR3 contains 15 residues. The trim removed 3 bases at V and 0 bases at J, leaving 5 bases unmatched. CDR3 bases: TGTGCCAGCAGCTGGGGACAGCCTTTGAACACTGAAGCTTTCTTT. Translated: CASSWGQPLNTEAFF.

The V call is TRBV19, the J call TRBJ1-2; maybe TRBD1 (5 bases). CDR1 is LNHDA and CDR2 is SQIVND in the germline V gene (reference sequence). The CDR3 is 13 amino acids. V lost 3 bases, J lost 2 bases, and 7 bases lay in between. The chain's CDR3 is CASSMQGNYGYTF. Here the CDR3 DNA reads TGTGCCAGTAGTATGCAGGGAAACTATGGCTACACCTTC.

The rearrangement joins TRBV4-2 to TRBJ2-2; 7 bases agree with TRBD2. CDR3 length: 14 amino acids. V trimming: 8 bases; J trimming: 6 bases; junction bases outside the gene matches: 9. Germline values: CDR1 LGHNA, CDR2 YNFKEQ. This CDR3 reads CASGRGSAPGELFF. CDR3 bases: TGTGCCAGCGGGAGGGGCAGTGCCCCCGGGGAGCTGTTTTTT.

CDR3 residues: CASSAGTGTTDTQYF. CDR3 nucleotide sequence: TGCGCCAGCAGCGCCGGGACAGGGACTACAGATACGCAGTATTTT. The V and J genes are TRBV5-1 and TRBJ2-3; TRBD1 aligns across 9 bases. The CDR3 is 15 amino acids. The germline V gene has CDR1 SGHRS and CDR2 YFSETQ. V lost 4 bases, J lost 3 bases, and 6 bases stayed unmatched.